This T cell receptor beta chain was recovered during a study of beta chain features in type 1 diabetes. CDR1 is PRHDT, CDR2 FYEKMQ, per germline (reference sequence). Trimming took off 4 bases at V and 4 bases at J, with 10 bases between the two ends. CDR3 length: 14 amino acids. The sequenced template was cDNA made from the entire isolated RNA. Assay: immunoSEQ multiplex PCR; the TCRdb copy retains only in-frame clones and omits some. The data hold 600,000 to 700,000 clones, with about an eighth observed a single time. The study, taken as a whole, reports: A potential PCR bias toward shorter templates would be equal in patient and control samples. People with Type 1 diabetes carried modestly yet significantly shorter TCRB CDR3s in all four CD4+ subsets.

Turning to this clone: The antigen is undetermined.

V and J are TRBV13 and TRBJ2-2; the D is unclear. Material for sequencing was naive CD4+ T cells from blood. This clonotype originated in a man aged 25-45 years with type 1 diabetes. Here the CDR3 reads CASSSPPVTGELFF. The CDR3 DNA sequence: TGTGCCAGCAGCTCTCCCCCGGTCACCGGGGAGCTGTTTTTT.